This T cell receptor beta chain was sequenced for a study of human T cells and chemical hapten exposure. Background on the study: Readings were taken at 6 days from patch tests that had applied 0.01% DPC to the upper back. Study-wide results and limits: Alopecia in the donors means their immune response may deviate from healthy people's.

This clonotype was recorded a few times. The antigen is undetermined. Library preparation tagged each individual cDNA molecule with a unique molecular identifier. TCRdb reprocessed the RACE reads via MiXCR and lists one record per CDR3 protein. Among tens of thousands of distinct CDR3 sequences listed, about 9.3% were seen once. Germline CDR1 and CDR2: LNHDA and SQIVND (reference sequence). The length of the CDR3 is 15 residues. Trimming at V came to 9 bases and at J to 2 bases, leaving 6 bases not matched to a gene. As to time point: patch test 1, 2 weeks after DPC sensitization. The treatment denotes: therapeutic diphenylcyclopropenone sensitization with weekly scalp DPC.

The receptor was derived from a woman aged 45 to 65 with alopecia areata. Some clones in this sample may be carry-over from other donors' samples. The sample was whole blood, taken in connection with sensitization to the hapten diphenylcyclopropenone (DPC). The gene calls are TRBV19 and TRBJ1-5; 11 bases fit TRBD1. The CDR3 region is CASRTGGRGNQPQHF. The CDR3 DNA reads TGTGCCAGCCGGACAGGGGGCAGAGGCAATCAGCCCCAGCATTTT. The full variable domain, completed using reference TRBV19 and TRBJ1-5, is DGGITQSPKYLFRKEGQNVTLSCEQNLNHDAMYWYRQDPGQGLRLIYYSQIVNDFQKGDIAEGYSVSREKKESFPLTVTSAQKNPTAFYLCASRTGGRGNQPQHFGDGTRLSIL.